This paragraph reports one TCR beta chain. Its target is not known. The method was immunoSEQ multiplex PCR; TCRdb's version includes in-frame clones alone and lacks a portion of them. Of about 90,000 clones listed, around 86% were seen once; the top ten hold roughly 17%. V lost 0 bases and J 0 bases, leaving 5 bases between the germline ends. Germline assignment: CDR1 MGHRA and CDR2 YSYEKL. The CDR3 is 14 amino acids. This record comes from a study of graft-versus-host responses after intestinal transplantation. Overall study: Uniformly, recipients were administered anti-thymocyte globulin induction with subsequent tacrolimus and steroids for approximately three years. Study-wide results and caveats: In recipient marrow, GvH clones were found, and some appeared first in ileum or blood.

The material sequenced was unstimulated CD8+ T cells sorted from spleen or lymph node cells, taken before intestinal transplant. The TCR was taken from a human donor who received an intestinal transplant. This chain uses TRBV4-1 with TRBJ1-1; D gene unclear. The DNA for the CDR3 is TGCGCCAGCAGCCAAGAAGGCCTGAACACTGAAGCTTTCTTT. Its protein is CASSQEGLNTEAFF.